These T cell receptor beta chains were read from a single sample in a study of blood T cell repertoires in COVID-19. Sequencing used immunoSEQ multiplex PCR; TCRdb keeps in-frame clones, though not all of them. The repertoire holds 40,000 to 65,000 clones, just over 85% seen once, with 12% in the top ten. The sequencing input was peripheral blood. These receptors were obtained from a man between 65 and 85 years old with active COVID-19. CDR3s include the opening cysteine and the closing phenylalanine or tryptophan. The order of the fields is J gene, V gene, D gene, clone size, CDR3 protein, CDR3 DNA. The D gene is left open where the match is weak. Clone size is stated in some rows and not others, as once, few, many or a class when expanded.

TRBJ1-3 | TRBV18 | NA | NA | CASSSGSGNTIYF | TGTGCCAGCTCCTCGGGGTCTGGAAACACCATATATTTT
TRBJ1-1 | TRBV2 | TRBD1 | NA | CASKRTGGAANTEAFF | TGTGCCAGCAAACGGACAGGGGGGGCTGCGAACACTGAAGCTTTCTTT
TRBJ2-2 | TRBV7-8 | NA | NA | CASAIRDSPNTGELFF | TGTGCCAGCGCCATTCGGGACTCCCCGAACACCGGGGAGCTGTTTTTT
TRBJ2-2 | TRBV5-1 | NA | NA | CASSLDRGGAGELFF | TGCGCCAGCAGCTTGGACAGGGGAGGAGCCGGGGAGCTGTTTTTT
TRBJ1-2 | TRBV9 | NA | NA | CASSVAQGMRGYTF | TGTGCCAGCAGCGTAGCTCAGGGGATGAGGGGCTACACCTTC
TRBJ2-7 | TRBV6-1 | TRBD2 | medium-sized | CASSEESSGGYEQYF | TGTGCCAGCAGTGAAGAAAGTAGCGGGGGCTACGAGCAGTACTTC
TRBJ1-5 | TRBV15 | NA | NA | CATSGNSNQPQHF | TGTGCCACCAGCGGCAATAGCAATCAGCCCCAGCATTTT
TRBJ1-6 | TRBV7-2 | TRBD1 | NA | CAGTGGSNSPLHF | TGTGCCGGTACAGGGGGTTCGAATTCACCCCTCCACTTT
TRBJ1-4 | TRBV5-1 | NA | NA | CASSLATGRVTNEKLFF | TGCGCCAGCAGCTTGGCTACAGGGAGGGTAACTAATGAAAAACTGTTTTTT
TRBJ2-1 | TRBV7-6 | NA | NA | CASSLEQGVRNEQFF | TGTGCCAGCAGCTTAGAACAGGGTGTGCGTAATGAGCAGTTCTTC
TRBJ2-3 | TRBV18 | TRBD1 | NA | CASSPLPGQGAGDTQYF | TGTGCCAGCTCACCACTTCCGGGACAGGGGGCAGGAGATACGCAGTATTTT
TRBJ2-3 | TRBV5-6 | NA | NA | CASSLNSGLALTDTQYF | TGTGCCAGCAGCTTGAATTCGGGCCTAGCGTTGACAGATACGCAGTATTTT
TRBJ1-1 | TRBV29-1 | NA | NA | CSVDRGNTEAFF | TGCAGCGTTGACAGGGGGAACACTGAAGCTTTCTTT
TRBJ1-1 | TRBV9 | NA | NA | CASSVGVGEAFF | TGTGCCAGCAGCGTAGGAGTCGGGGAAGCTTTCTTT
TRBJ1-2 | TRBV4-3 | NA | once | CASSQNAVQGSYGYTF | TGCGCCAGCAGCCAAAACGCGGTACAGGGATCCTATGGCTACACCTTC
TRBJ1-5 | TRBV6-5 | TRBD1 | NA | CASSSRQGLNQPQHF | TGTGCCAGCAGTTCGCGACAGGGCCTCAATCAGCCCCAGCATTTT
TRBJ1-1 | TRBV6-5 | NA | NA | CASSYATGLLNTEAFF | TGTGCCAGCAGTTACGCTACGGGACTCTTGAACACTGAAGCTTTCTTT
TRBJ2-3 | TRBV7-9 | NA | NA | CASSLAEAGGTDTQYF | TGTGCCAGCAGCTTAGCGGAGGCGGGCGGCACAGATACGCAGTATTTT
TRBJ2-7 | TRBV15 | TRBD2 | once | CATSSPAGLAGTYEQYF | TGTGCCACCAGCAGTCCTGCAGGACTAGCGGGGACCTACGAGCAGTACTTC
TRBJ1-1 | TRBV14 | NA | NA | CASTLGGQAGWTEAFF | TGTGCCAGCACCCTCGGAGGGCAAGCCGGGTGGACTGAAGCTTTCTTT
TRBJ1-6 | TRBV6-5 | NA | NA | CASSYVGGLFPLHF | TGTGCCAGCAGTTACGTGGGGGGTCTCTTTCCCCTCCACTTT
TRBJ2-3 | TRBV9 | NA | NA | CASSEIQALTDTQYF | TGTGCCAGCAGCGAGATCCAGGCTTTAACAGATACGCAGTATTTT